This T cell receptor (beta chain) appears in the sequencing data of a study of neoadjuvant anti-PD-1 for oral cavity cancer. Across the whole study: Patients without progression got a fourth dose around day 43.

V lost 5 bases and J 8 bases, leaving 9 bases between the germline ends. Germline V gene sequence: CDR1 MGHRA, CDR2 YSYEKL. The CDR3 has 11 amino acids. In the case of this clone: Its antigen is undetermined.

General study points: With three patients per group, TCR findings need larger cohorts.

Most PBMC samples had roughly 0.45 ug input DNA in six replicates. Sequencing used immunoSEQ multiplex PCR; TCRdb keeps in-frame clones, though not all of them. The sample records more than 15,000 clones, about two thirds being singletons. This sequence originates from a person aged 35 to 85 with oral cavity squamous cell carcinoma. The sample here was PBMCs, taken before nivolumab (anti-PD-1) treatment. This chain uses TRBV4-1 with TRBJ1-1; no reliable D call. The CDR3 DNA is TGCGCCAGCAGCGCCGGAGGGGAAGCTTTCTTT. Translated, it gives CASSAGGEAFF.